The clone carrying this T cell receptor (beta chain) was recorded only once. The germline V gene has CDR1 LNHDA and CDR2 SQIVND (reference sequence). V was pared by 5 bases and J by 3 bases, with 17 bases between. The length of the CDR3 is 16 residues. Sequencing was performed with immunoSEQ multiplex PCR; in TCRdb, only in-frame clones are kept and a portion is missing. Of some 130,000 clones in the sample, 90% to 96% were seen once. The entry originates in a study of T cell changes during pregnancy in multiple sclerosis. This rearrangement joins TRBV19 to TRBJ2-1; a weak D match, TRBD2 (6 bases). This sample comprised peripheral blood, obtained after pregnancy. This TCR came from a female donor with multiple sclerosis, enrolled in a pregnancy study. The CDR3 loop reads CASSVLSGPNYNEQFF. The CDR3 DNA reads TGTGCCAGTAGTGTCCTCAGCGGGCCAAACTACAATGAGCAGTTCTTC.